The 22 T cell receptor beta chains listed next were all sequenced from one sample in a study of blood T cells in healthy people across ages. A J-beta primer mix and a sample-barcoded 5' primer were used in a second PCR of about 7 to 12 cycles. TCRdb re-called the 5' RACE reads through MiXCR, storing one row per CDR3 protein. The top ten hold 7% to 9.5% of the sample, which has about 1,500,000 distinct CDR3 sequences, approximately 40% seen once. The material sequenced was blood. These receptors were collected from a woman in her late teens or twenties in good health.

This sequence joins TRBV30 and TRBJ2-5, with TRBD1 matching 7 bases. The CDR3 runs to 12 residues. Trimming cost V 5 bases and J 11 bases; bases outside gene matches: 11. Germline V lookup: CDR1 GTSNPN, CDR2 SVGIG (reference sequence). The CDR3 bases are TGTGCCTGGGGGACAGCCCCCTACGAACAGTACTTC. Translating gives CAWGTAPYEQYF.

In its sample, this clonotype was seen a few times. This sequence joins TRBV10-3 and TRBJ1-1; TRBD1 agrees at 9 bases. This CDR3 has 14 residues. J lost 2 bases, V lost 10 bases, and 8 bases had no gene match. The germline CDR1 and CDR2 sequences are ENHRY and SYGVKD. The CDR3 protein is CATRQGEGNTEAFF. The CDR3 DNA reads TGTGCCACCCGACAGGGGGAGGGAAACACTGAAGCTTTCTTT.

The CDR3 spells CASSLEVSSAHEQYF. The CDR3 nucleotides read TGTGCCAGCAGCTTAGAGGTGTCCTCGGCCCACGAGCAGTACTTC. The rearrangement links TRBV7-9 to TRBJ2-7, with D hard to call. V dropped 1 base and J dropped 5 bases, with 15 bases sitting between them. Germline assignment: CDR1 SEHNR and CDR2 FQNEAQ (reference sequence). The CDR3 extends over 15 amino acids.

The chain couples TRBV20-1 to TRBJ2-4; either TRBD1 or TRBD2 may supply D (5 bases each). This CDR3 is 16 amino acids long. V gave up 5 bases and J gave up 0 bases, with 17 bases separating them. Per the germline V gene, CDR1 is DFQATT and CDR2 is SNEGSKA (reference sequence). In DNA, the CDR3 is TGCAGTGCTGAATCCCGGGGCTTGGGAGCCAAAAACATTCAGTACTTC. Its protein is CSAESRGLGAKNIQYF.

The sample holds many counts of this clonotype. The chain recombines TRBV2 with TRBJ2-1, with D possibly matching TRBD2 (6 bases). The V end lost 7 bases, the J end lost 0 bases, and 13 bases lay between the germline ends. The germline gives CDR1 SNHLY, CDR2 FYNNEI. There are 15 residues in the CDR3. CDR3 sequence reads: CASNADGSSYNEQFF. The CDR3 bases are TGTGCCAGCAACGCGGACGGGAGCTCCTACAATGAGCAGTTCTTC.

CDR3 nucleotide sequence: TGTGCCAGCGGAGGGGAGGGGTTCTATGAGCAGTACTTC. Protein product: CASGGEGFYEQYF. The chain joins TRBV28 to TRBJ2-5; 7 nucleotides match TRBD2. J was trimmed by 11 bases and V by 8 bases; bases with no gene match: 14. The CDR3 is 13 amino acids. Germline CDR1 and CDR2: MDHEN and SYDVKM.

The rearrangement uses TRBV6-2 or TRBV6-3 and TRBJ2-5; D could derive from TRBD1 or TRBD2 (5 bases each). There are 12 residues in the CDR3. V dropped 2 bases and J dropped 11 bases, with 12 bases sitting between them. Germline CDR1 reads MNHEY; CDR2 reads SVGEGT. CDR3 nucleotide sequence: TGTGCCAGCAGTTACGGGACCCCTGAGCAGTACTTC. Its protein is CASSYGTPEQYF.

This clonotype turned up a few times. This sequence joins TRBV4-1 and TRBJ2-1; 16 nucleotides line up with TRBD2. The CDR3 is made up of 18 amino acids. Unmatched junction bases numbered 10, after V lost 2 bases and J lost 9 bases. Germline CDR1 and CDR2: MGHRA and YSYEKL. Written as DNA, the CDR3 is TGCGCCAGCAGCCAAAGTAATATGGGACTAGCGGGGGGGGCTGAGCAGTTCTTC. Its translation is CASSQSNMGLAGGAEQFF.

This clonotype was counted a few times. The rearrangement uses TRBV7-9 and TRBJ1-6; D is perhaps TRBD1 (5 bases). Trimming shortened V by 2 bases and J by 6 bases, and 11 bases separated the two germline ends. There are 15 residues in the CDR3. Per the germline V gene, CDR1 is SEHNR and CDR2 is FQNEAQ (reference sequence). The CDR3 loop is CASSLYQGGNSPLHF. CDR3 nucleotides: TGTGCCAGCAGCTTATATCAGGGAGGTAATTCACCCCTCCACTTT.

This clonotype has more than one count but fewer than ten. This chain links TRBV20-1 with TRBJ2-7; D uncertain. CDR1 is DFQATT and CDR2 is SNEGSKA in the germline V gene (reference sequence). The CDR3 sequence is 14 residues long. V dropped 7 bases and J dropped 2 bases, with 18 bases sitting between them. DNA for the CDR3: TGCAGTGTCCCAAGGCCCCCTAGTACCTACGAGCAGTACTTC. It specifies CSVPRPPSTYEQYF.

This chain joins TRBV28 and TRBJ2-1, with 7 bases fitting TRBD2. V gave up 4 bases and J gave up 5 bases; unmatched junction bases: 14. CDR3 length: 17 amino acids. Germline V CDR1 and CDR2: MDHEN, SYDVKM. Here the CDR3 reads CASSSPSVLAADNEQFF. In DNA, the CDR3 is TGTGCCAGCAGTTCCCCAAGTGTCCTAGCGGCAGACAATGAGCAGTTCTTC.

This clonotype was counted only a few times. Here the CDR3 reads CASSRWAENTDTQYF. The CDR3 bases are TGTGCCAGCAGCCGCTGGGCGGAGAACACAGATACGCAGTATTTT. V usage is TRBV7-8 and J usage is TRBJ2-3, with unresolved D. Between the trimmed V and J ends, which lost 5 bases and 2 bases, there was a span of 14 bases. From germline, CDR1 is SGHVS and CDR2 FQNEAQ. The CDR3 contains 15 residues.

The rearrangement joins TRBV12-3 or TRBV12-4 to TRBJ1-5; 9 positions match TRBD1. V lost 11 bases to trimming and J lost 1 base; unmatched junction nucleotides: 6. This CDR3 spans 14 amino acids. The CDR3 nucleotides are TGTGCCGTCTCAACAGGGGGCAGCAATCAGCCCCAGCATTTT. This sequence encodes CAVSTGGSNQPQHF.

This sequence joins TRBV6-2 or TRBV6-3 and TRBJ2-1, with 11 bases identical to TRBD1. The junction had 6 bases not matched to a gene; V was cut back by 6 bases and J by 2 bases. CDR3 length: 16 amino acids. Germline V gene data show CDR1 as MNHEY and CDR2 as SVGEGT. Here the CDR3 DNA reads TGTGCCAGCAGGGCACCGGGACAGGGGGCCTACAATGAGCAGTTCTTC. Protein: CASRAPGQGAYNEQFF.

This chain connects TRBV3-1 to TRBJ2-7; TRBD2 aligns across 10 bases. The germline gives CDR1 LGHDT, CDR2 YNNKEL (reference sequence). V lost 4 bases and J lost 2; bases outside the gene matches: 5. The CDR3 contains 15 residues. DNA of the CDR3: TGTGCCAGCAGCCCGGGACTAGCGCTTACCTACGAGCAGTACTTC. Protein sequence: CASSPGLALTYEQYF.

About this clonotype itself: The junction shows a germline mismatch at one end, possibly a read error. V and J are TRBV6-5 and TRBJ1-2, with D perhaps TRBD1 (5 bases). The CDR3 length is 15 residues. The germline CDR1 and CDR2 sequences are MNHEY and SVGAGI. In DNA form, the CDR3 reads TGTGCCAGCAGTAACTCCGGGACGGCTGGTGGAGGCTACACCTTC. Protein sequence: CASSNSGTAGGGYTF.

The chain is built from TRBV5-1 and TRBJ2-1; 8 positions match TRBD2. There are 16 residues in the CDR3. Germline V CDR1 and CDR2: SGHRS, YFSETQ. J lost 4 bases, V lost 0 bases, and 6 bases had no gene match. The CDR3 DNA sequence: TGCGCCAGCAGCTTGGTTGCGGGGGGCGCTTACAATGAGCAGTTCTTC. Amino acids: CASSLVAGGAYNEQFF.

This clonotype was found a few times. The CDR3 region has the DNA TGTGCCAGCAGCCAGAGAGACCGGGACAGTAGTTCACCCCTCCACTTT. Encoded protein: CASSQRDRDSSSPLHF. The chain is built from TRBV7-2 and TRBJ1-6; 7 bases align to TRBD1. Looked up from germline, CDR1 is SGHTA and CDR2 is FQGNSA. The trim removed 5 bases at V and 9 bases at J, leaving 13 bases unmatched. This CDR3 comprises 16 residues.

This clonotype was seen a single time. This chain joins TRBV28 and TRBJ2-3; D not certain. V lost 5 bases and J 5 bases, leaving 14 bases between the germline ends. The CDR3 is 14 residues long. In germline, CDR1 is MDHEN, CDR2 SYDVKM. Written as DNA, the CDR3 is TGTGCCAGCAGTGTTGCGGCCGGTGGAGATACGCAGTATTTT. This gives the protein CASSVAAGGDTQYF. Full variable domain (remainder filled in from reference TRBV28 and TRBJ2-3): DVKVTQSSRYLVKRTGEKVFLECVQDMDHENMFWYRQDPGLGLRLIYFSYDVKMKEKGDIPEGYSVSREKKERFSLILESASTNQTSMYLCASSVAAGGDTQYFGPGTRLTVL.

This clonotype was seen a handful of times. The chain joins TRBV6-5 to TRBJ1-1; tentative D call: TRBD1 (6 bases). V lost 1 base, J lost 6 bases, and 24 bases lay in between. Germline V gene data show CDR1 as MNHEY and CDR2 as SVGAGI. This CDR3 contains 18 residues. The CDR3 DNA sequence: TGTGCCAGCAGTTACTTAGGGAGGGTCGGCAGGGGAGGTTCTGAAGCTTTCTTT. It specifies CASSYLGRVGRGGSEAFF.

The chain uses TRBV5-5 and TRBJ2-5; 8 bases align to TRBD1. Germline V gene lookup returns CDR1 SGHKS and CDR2 YYEKEE (reference sequence). V shed 2 bases and J 2 bases; nucleotides not matched to a gene: 8. This CDR3 is 16 amino acids long. CDR3 nucleotide sequence: TGTGCCAGCAGCTTTCAGGGGGCGGTGGGTCAAGAGACCCAGTACTTC. Its translation: CASSFQGAVGQETQYF.

The rearrangement links TRBV20-1 to TRBJ2-1; TRBD1 aligns across 7 bases. The junction had 5 bases not matched to a gene; V was cut back by 6 bases and J by 0 bases. The CDR3 covers 14 residues. The V gene's germline CDR1 is DFQATT and CDR2 SNEGSKA (reference sequence). CDR3 protein: CSARQGGSYNEQFF. The CDR3 nucleotides are TGCAGTGCGCGACAGGGTGGCTCCTACAATGAGCAGTTCTTC.